This is a list of T cell receptor beta chains from one sample in a study of blood T cells in healthy people across ages. TCRdb used MiXCR to reprocess the 5' RACE reads, holding one entry per CDR3 protein. Of about 1,400,000 distinct CDR3 sequences detected, approximately 59% appear once; the ten largest clones hold over 6.5%. Sequences were obtained from blood. These receptors were obtained from a man aged 18-30 years in good health. The CDR3 runs from the conserved cysteine through the conserved F or W. Each record gives: D gene, V gene, clone size, J gene, CDR3 DNA, CDR3 protein. D genes are given only for firm matches. Not every row has a clone size; where given, it reads once, few, many or a size class.

d_call: TRBD1
v_call: TRBV27
clone_size: -
j_call: TRBJ1-5
cdr3_nt: TGTGCCAGCAGTACAGGGGGCGTTAATCAGCCCCAGCATTTT
cdr3_aa: CASSTGGVNQPQHF

d_call: -
v_call: TRBV5-5
clone_size: -
j_call: TRBJ1-4
cdr3_nt: TGTGCCAGCAGCTTGGAACGATCAACTAATGAAAAACTGTTTTTT
cdr3_aa: CASSLERSTNEKLFF

d_call: TRBD1
v_call: TRBV10-3
clone_size: many
j_call: TRBJ2-5
cdr3_nt: TGTGCCATCAGACAGGGGGCGGAACAAGAGACCCAGTACTTC
cdr3_aa: CAIRQGAEQETQYF

d_call: -
v_call: TRBV6-2/TRBV6-3
clone_size: -
j_call: TRBJ1-1
cdr3_nt: TGTGCCAGCAGTGGGGATGAGGACACTGAAGCTTTCTTT
cdr3_aa: CASSGDEDTEAFF

d_call: -
v_call: TRBV12-3/TRBV12-4
clone_size: -
j_call: TRBJ2-7
cdr3_nt: TGTGCCAGCAGTTTGGGGCGTATTGACAATGAGCAGTACTTC
cdr3_aa: CASSLGRIDNEQYF

d_call: -
v_call: TRBV15
clone_size: few
j_call: TRBJ2-1
cdr3_nt: TGTGCCACCAGCAGAGATCCGTTGACTAACTACAATGAGCAGTTCTTC
cdr3_aa: CATSRDPLTNYNEQFF

d_call: -
v_call: TRBV20-1
clone_size: -
j_call: TRBJ1-4
cdr3_nt: TGCAGTGCTAGAGACCCCAGGGGACTAATGAGGAGAGAAAAACTGTTTTTT
cdr3_aa: CSARDPRGLMRREKLFF

d_call: -
v_call: TRBV7-2
clone_size: -
j_call: TRBJ2-3
cdr3_nt: TGTGCCAGCAGCTTAGTAGACGTTCCCACACACACAGATACGCAGTATTTT
cdr3_aa: CASSLVDVPTHTDTQYF

d_call: TRBD2
v_call: TRBV13
clone_size: -
j_call: TRBJ2-5
cdr3_nt: TGTGCCAGCAGCTTAGGGGCTAGCGGGATCTACCAAGAGACCCAGTACTTC
cdr3_aa: CASSLGASGIYQETQYF

d_call: TRBD1
v_call: TRBV7-9
clone_size: -
j_call: TRBJ1-6
cdr3_nt: TGTGCCAGCAGTTTACCCCCTGGACAGGCGAATTCACCCCTCCACTTT
cdr3_aa: CASSLPPGQANSPLHF

d_call: -
v_call: TRBV3-1
clone_size: -
j_call: TRBJ2-7
cdr3_nt: TGTGCCAGCAGCCAAGAATACAAAGCCTACGAGCAGTACTTC
cdr3_aa: CASSQEYKAYEQYF

d_call: TRBD1
v_call: TRBV2
clone_size: -
j_call: TRBJ1-1
cdr3_nt: TGTGCCAGCAGTGAGGGACAGGGGGTCACTGAAGCTTTCTTT
cdr3_aa: CASSEGQGVTEAFF

d_call: -
v_call: TRBV4-2
clone_size: few
j_call: TRBJ2-1
cdr3_nt: TGTGCCAGCAGTCTAACCCTAGCATCCGATGAGCAGTTCTTC
cdr3_aa: CASSLTLASDEQFF

d_call: -
v_call: TRBV12-3/TRBV12-4
clone_size: -
j_call: TRBJ2-7
cdr3_nt: TGTGCCAGCAGTTTATTACAGAAACTCGACGAGCAGTACTTC
cdr3_aa: CASSLLQKLDEQYF

d_call: -
v_call: TRBV7-2
clone_size: few
j_call: TRBJ2-7
cdr3_nt: TGTGCCAGCAGCCTGCCTCACTACTCCTACGAGCAGTACTTC
cdr3_aa: CASSLPHYSYEQYF

d_call: -
v_call: TRBV14
clone_size: -
j_call: TRBJ1-2
cdr3_nt: TGTGCCAGCAGCCAAGTCAGCAACTATGGCTACACCTTC
cdr3_aa: CASSQVSNYGYTF

d_call: TRBD1
v_call: TRBV7-9
clone_size: once
j_call: TRBJ2-5
cdr3_nt: TGTGCCAGCAGCTACAGGGGGCTATGGGAGACCCAGTACTTC
cdr3_aa: CASSYRGLWETQYF

d_call: TRBD1
v_call: TRBV10-3
clone_size: -
j_call: TRBJ2-5
cdr3_nt: TGTGCCATCAGGGTGACAGGGTTGAGCGGGACCCAGTACTTC
cdr3_aa: CAIRVTGLSGTQYF

d_call: -
v_call: TRBV7-2
clone_size: -
j_call: TRBJ2-7
cdr3_nt: TGTGCCAGCAGCTTAGATTTAGACTACGAGCAGTACTTC
cdr3_aa: CASSLDLDYEQYF

d_call: -
v_call: TRBV2
clone_size: -
j_call: TRBJ1-5
cdr3_nt: TGTGCCAGCAGTGAACACCGGGCTAGGAAGCATTTT
cdr3_aa: CASSEHRARKHF

d_call: -
v_call: TRBV27
clone_size: few
j_call: TRBJ2-7
cdr3_nt: TGTGCCAGCAGTACCCGGGGCGGAGGGTACGAGCAGTACTTC
cdr3_aa: CASSTRGGGYEQYF

d_call: TRBD1
v_call: TRBV3-1
clone_size: many
j_call: TRBJ2-7
cdr3_nt: TGTGCCAGCAGTATTTACAGGGGATCCTACGAGCAGTACTTC
cdr3_aa: CASSIYRGSYEQYF

d_call: TRBD2
v_call: TRBV5-5
clone_size: -
j_call: TRBJ2-2
cdr3_nt: TGTGCCAGCAGCGTACGGACTAGCGGGAACACCGGGGAGCTGTTTTTT
cdr3_aa: CASSVRTSGNTGELFF

d_call: TRBD1
v_call: TRBV6-1
clone_size: -
j_call: TRBJ2-1
cdr3_nt: TGTGCCAGCAGTGAAGCCTCGACAGGGTACAACTACAATGAGCAGTTCTTC
cdr3_aa: CASSEASTGYNYNEQFF

d_call: TRBD2
v_call: TRBV28
clone_size: few
j_call: TRBJ2-1
cdr3_nt: TGTGCCAGCAGTTTTTCCCAGGCTGCGGGGGGGCCCCATGAGCAGTTCTTC
cdr3_aa: CASSFSQAAGGPHEQFF

d_call: TRBD1
v_call: TRBV6-4
clone_size: -
j_call: TRBJ1-1
cdr3_nt: TGTGCCAGCAGTGAAACAGGGGCTACTATATACACTGAAGCTTTCTTT
cdr3_aa: CASSETGATIYTEAFF

d_call: -
v_call: TRBV4-3
clone_size: few
j_call: TRBJ2-7
cdr3_nt: TGCGCCAGCAGCCAAGTGGCGGCTTGGGACGGTCAGGGGGGAGACGAGCAGTACTTC
cdr3_aa: CASSQVAAWDGQGGDEQYF

d_call: -
v_call: TRBV20-1
clone_size: -
j_call: TRBJ2-1
cdr3_nt: TGCAGTGCTAGAAGCGGACTACCCCTGATGATTGAGCAGTTCTTC
cdr3_aa: CSARSGLPLMIEQFF

d_call: -
v_call: TRBV6-2/TRBV6-3
clone_size: few
j_call: TRBJ2-7
cdr3_nt: TGTGCCAGCAGTTCCGCGAGCTCCTACGAGCAGTACTTC
cdr3_aa: CASSSASSYEQYF

d_call: -
v_call: TRBV27
clone_size: -
j_call: TRBJ2-3
cdr3_nt: TGTGCCAGCAGGGGGGAGACCACAGATACGCAGTATTTT
cdr3_aa: CASRGETTDTQYF

d_call: -
v_call: TRBV20-1
clone_size: few
j_call: TRBJ2-1
cdr3_nt: TGCAGTGCTAACGGGTACAATGAGCAGTTCTTC
cdr3_aa: CSANGYNEQFF

d_call: -
v_call: TRBV6-5
clone_size: -
j_call: TRBJ2-1
cdr3_nt: TGTGCCAGCAGTTACAGATTAGCGTCGTACCTCAGCTCCTACAATGAGCAGTTCTTC
cdr3_aa: CASSYRLASYLSSYNEQFF

d_call: -
v_call: TRBV6-5
clone_size: -
j_call: TRBJ1-5
cdr3_nt: TGTGCCAGCAGTAAAGGGGGGGTAGGCAATCAGCCCCAGCATTTT
cdr3_aa: CASSKGGVGNQPQHF

d_call: -
v_call: TRBV6-5
clone_size: -
j_call: TRBJ2-7
cdr3_nt: TGTGCCAGCGCCGCCGGGGGAGTTTCCGAGCAGTACTTC
cdr3_aa: CASAAGGVSEQYF

d_call: -
v_call: TRBV27
clone_size: -
j_call: TRBJ2-5
cdr3_nt: TGTGCCAGCAGTCCGATCCGAGTCGAGCCCCAAGAGACCCAGTACTTC
cdr3_aa: CASSPIRVEPQETQYF

d_call: TRBD2
v_call: TRBV4-3
clone_size: -
j_call: TRBJ2-3
cdr3_nt: TGCGCCAGCAGCCAAGATAGCGGGGGGGGGTCAGATACGCAGTATTTT
cdr3_aa: CASSQDSGGGSDTQYF

d_call: -
v_call: TRBV13
clone_size: -
j_call: TRBJ1-6
cdr3_nt: TGTGCCAGCCTGAATTCACCCCTCCACTTT
cdr3_aa: CASLNSPLHF

d_call: TRBD2
v_call: TRBV20-1
clone_size: few
j_call: TRBJ2-1
cdr3_nt: TGCAGTGCCCAGACTAGCTCAATTTACAATGAGCAGTTCTTC
cdr3_aa: CSAQTSSIYNEQFF

d_call: TRBD2
v_call: TRBV6-5
clone_size: -
j_call: TRBJ2-5
cdr3_nt: TGTGCCAGCAGTCCACTAGCGGGAGCCGTCGCGACCCAGTACTTC
cdr3_aa: CASSPLAGAVATQYF

d_call: TRBD2
v_call: TRBV3-1
clone_size: -
j_call: TRBJ2-3
cdr3_nt: TGTGCCAGCAGCCTCCAGCAGCGGGATTGGGGTACGCAGTATTTT
cdr3_aa: CASSLQQRDWGTQYF

d_call: TRBD2
v_call: TRBV12-3/TRBV12-4
clone_size: -
j_call: TRBJ2-1
cdr3_nt: TGTGCCAGCAAGCGGGACGGCCTCTCCTACAATGAGCAGTTCTTC
cdr3_aa: CASKRDGLSYNEQFF

d_call: -
v_call: TRBV29-1
clone_size: -
j_call: TRBJ2-1
cdr3_nt: TGCAGCGCCCGTCACGACACCTACAATGAGCAGTTCTTC
cdr3_aa: CSARHDTYNEQFF

d_call: TRBD1
v_call: TRBV5-1
clone_size: once
j_call: TRBJ2-5
cdr3_nt: TGCGCCAGCAGCACCGGACAGGAATGGGAGACCCAGTACTTC
cdr3_aa: CASSTGQEWETQYF

d_call: -
v_call: TRBV4-2
clone_size: -
j_call: TRBJ2-3
cdr3_nt: TGTGCCAGCAGCCAAGAAATCGTAAAGACTAGCACAGATACGCAGTATTTT
cdr3_aa: CASSQEIVKTSTDTQYF

d_call: -
v_call: TRBV6-5
clone_size: -
j_call: TRBJ1-2
cdr3_nt: TGTGCCAGCAGTTATTCCAATGGGGGGGTTCGTGGCTATGGCTACACCTTC
cdr3_aa: CASSYSNGGVRGYGYTF

d_call: -
v_call: TRBV7-2
clone_size: few
j_call: TRBJ2-3
cdr3_nt: TGTGCCAGCAGCCCCCGACAGGATATTAGCACAGATACGCAGTATTTT
cdr3_aa: CASSPRQDISTDTQYF

d_call: TRBD2
v_call: TRBV12-5
clone_size: -
j_call: TRBJ2-3
cdr3_nt: TGTGCTAGTGGTTTGGAACGCGCGGGACTAGCGGGAGTGTCAGATACGCAGTATTTT
cdr3_aa: CASGLERAGLAGVSDTQYF

d_call: -
v_call: TRBV2
clone_size: -
j_call: TRBJ1-2
cdr3_nt: TGTGCCAGCAGTAATTTTTTAGGGGGGCGAGCTAACTATGGCTACACCTTC
cdr3_aa: CASSNFLGGRANYGYTF

d_call: TRBD2
v_call: TRBV30
clone_size: -
j_call: TRBJ2-2
cdr3_nt: TGTGCCTGGAGTCTTCGGGGGGCCGGGGAGCTGTTTTTT
cdr3_aa: CAWSLRGAGELFF